This TCR beta chain is drawn from a study of blood T cells in healthy people across ages. CDR1 DFQATT and CDR2 SNEGSKA come from the germline V gene (reference sequence). The CDR3 spans 14 residues. The V gene lost 6 bases and the J gene lost 0 bases, with 9 bases spanning the gap. With a J-beta primer mix and a sample-barcoded 5' primer, a second PCR ran roughly 6 to 12 cycles. TCRdb re-called the 5' RACE reads with MiXCR, one entry per CDR3 protein. The sample shows about 1.7 million distinct CDR3 sequences, roughly 27% of them seen only once. V and J are TRBV20-1 and TRBJ1-6, with D unresolved. The sample comprised blood. The sequence was obtained from a woman in her thirties in good health. CDR3 sequence: CSALVGSYNSPLHF. The CDR3 DNA reads as TGCAGTGCCCTCGTAGGCTCCTATAATTCACCCCTCCACTTT.